This T cell receptor beta chain was identified during a study of shared clonotypes between healthy human individuals. The length of the CDR3 is 15 residues. V shed 1 base and J shed 4 bases, with 14 bases lying between them. Germline lookup yields CDR1 SGHTA and CDR2 FQGTGA. The data were produced by immunoSEQ multiplex PCR, yet TCRdb's version contains in-frame clones alone and is incomplete. The sample holds 400,000 to 600,000 clones, 70% to 80% seen once. This receptor was taken from a woman aged 35 to 49 in good health. Some clones in this sample may be carry-over from other donors' samples. Sequencing input: PBMCs. V is TRBV7-3 and J is TRBJ2-7; D gene ambiguous. Here the CDR3 DNA reads TGTGCCAGCAGCTTAAAGCTTTCAGTCAGATACGAGCAGTACTTC. It codes for CASSLKLSVRYEQYF.